This T cell receptor beta chain was sequenced in a study of beta chain features in type 1 diabetes. Study observations and caveats: In every one of the four CD4+ subsets, TCRB CDR3s were moderately but significantly shorter in Type 1 diabetes patients.

Cell sorting via CD45RO/CCR7/CD25/CD127/CD95/CD27 was performed to obtain CD4+ naive, central memory, regulatory and stem cell-like memory cells. In the case of this clone: Its antigen is undetermined.

Expressed TCRB transcripts got sequenced, as all isolated RNA was reverse transcribed. The method was immunoSEQ multiplex PCR; TCRdb's version includes in-frame clones alone and lacks a portion of them. In the table there are around 600,000 clones, 12% of which are singletons. This CDR3 is built from 13 residues. Germline loops: CDR1 MNHEY, CDR2 SMNVEV (reference sequence). V lost 4 bases, J lost 2 bases, and 9 bases lay in between. This TCR was recovered from a young man with type 1 diabetes. The genes are TRBV27 and TRBJ2-7; D gene uncertain. Sequenced sample: naive CD4+ T cells from blood. The CDR3 sequence: CASSSRLAYEQYF. The CDR3, as DNA: TGTGCCAGCAGTTCAAGACTGGCCTACGAGCAGTACTTC.